Below, 13 T cell receptor beta chains from the same sample are listed, as sequenced in a study of T cells in Graves' hyperthyroidism and ophthalmopathy. TCR beta CDR3 region amplification was performed from RNA transcripts. Primed by the HTBI set, a first-round RT-PCR was run on the TCR CDR3. TCRdb reprocessed the multiplex PCR reads via MiXCR and lists one record per CDR3 protein. The profile shows 500,000 or so distinct CDR3 sequences, roughly 17% of them singletons. The sequenced material came from blood. The source is a woman between 18 and 30 years old with Graves' ophthalmopathy.

In its sample, this clonotype was seen a few times. A read error may explain this, as a much larger clone is one base away. The chain employs TRBV20-1 and TRBJ2-7, with 11 positions matching TRBD1. The germline V gene has CDR1 DFQATT and CDR2 SNEGSKA (reference sequence). The CDR3 length is 13 residues. V shed 6 bases and J 3 bases; nucleotides not matched to a gene: 4. The CDR3 region has the DNA TGCAGTGCCCTAGGGACAGGGGGCTACGAGCAGTACGTC. Its translation is CSALGTGGYEQYV.

This chain joins TRBV28 and TRBJ1-5; 7 nucleotides agree with TRBD1. Unmatched junction bases numbered 10, after V lost 3 bases and J lost 2 bases. Per germline, CDR1 MDHEN and CDR2 SYDVKM. The length of the CDR3 is 17 residues. CDR3 coding DNA: TGTGCCAGCAGTTTTGTAAGGGGGCCGGTCGGCAATCAGCCCCAGCATTTT. Its protein product is CASSFVRGPVGNQPQHF.

In its sample, this clonotype was seen a few times. One end of the junction fails to match germline, which may point to a read error. This rearrangement joins TRBV5-1 to TRBJ2-1; D unresolved. Germline lookup yields CDR1 SGHRS and CDR2 YFSETQ. The CDR3 loop spans 15 amino acids. DNA for the CDR3: TGTGCCAGCAGCCTCTGGCTAATCTCCTACAATGAGCAGTTCTTC. It translates to CASSLWLISYNEQFF.

This clonotype has ten or more counts. The J gene is TRBJ2-1, the V gene TRBV29-1, with TRBD1 matching over 10 bases. This CDR3 has 14 residues. The germline V gene has CDR1 SQVTM and CDR2 ANQGSEA. Germline trimming cut 7 bases from V and 8 bases from J; bases unmatched to any gene: 11. The CDR3 DNA sequence: TGCAGCGCTAGAGCCGGGACAGGGGACGATGAGCAGTTCTTC. As protein: CSARAGTGDDEQFF.

This clonotype was seen at least ten times. This chain links TRBV20-1 with TRBJ2-7, with 7 nucleotides matching TRBD2. After removal of 3 bases from V and 1 base from J, the junction contained 9 bases not matched to a gene. This CDR3 is built from 15 residues. Germline CDR1 and CDR2: DFQATT and SNEGSKA (reference sequence). CDR3 DNA: TGCAGTGCTAGGAGTAGGGGCGGGAGTTCCTACGAGCAGTACTTC. It codes for CSARSRGGSSYEQYF.

Details on this clonotype: With a much larger clone just one base away, this may be a read error. The chain recombines TRBV20-1 with TRBJ2-5; tentative D call: TRBD1 (6 bases). V was clipped by 7 bases and J by 3 bases, with 15 bases between them. This CDR3 has 13 amino acids. Germline V gene data show CDR1 as DFQATT and CDR2 as SNEGSKA (reference sequence). The CDR3 here is CSVEQGNEETQYF. The CDR3 DNA reads as TGCAGTGTCGAACAGGGTAACGAAGAGACCCAGTACTTC.

Ten or more counts support this clonotype. The chain uses TRBV28 and TRBJ2-7, with D unclear. Trimming took 6 bases from V and 7 from J, leaving 10 bases between them. This CDR3 has 11 residues. The germline gives CDR1 MDHEN, CDR2 SYDVKM. CDR3 region: CASSRTPEQYF. As DNA, the CDR3 is TGTGCCAGCAGCAGGACCCCTGAGCAGTACTTC.

This clonotype was found many times. The chain has TRBV20-1 and TRBJ2-2; D call uncertain. V lost 7 bases to trimming and J lost 5 bases, with 11 bases between them. Per germline, CDR1 DFQATT and CDR2 SNEGSKA (reference sequence). This CDR3 contains 12 residues. The CDR3 DNA reads TGCAGTGTCCCCGGGCGGACCGGGGAGCTGTTTTTT. It specifies CSVPGRTGELFF.

The chain links TRBV20-1 to TRBJ1-5; D not resolved. The germline gives CDR1 DFQATT, CDR2 SNEGSKA (reference sequence). V lost 3 bases, J lost 3 bases, and 12 bases lay in between. CDR3 length equals 14 residues. Here the CDR3 reads CSARGRQSNQPQHF. The DNA for the CDR3 is TGCAGTGCTAGGGGGAGGCAGTCCAATCAGCCCCAGCATTTT.

This clonotype was counted at least ten times. The rearrangement links TRBV5-5 to TRBJ2-7; 10 bases map to TRBD2. The CDR3 extends over 14 amino acids. Losses at the gene ends were 2 bases for V and 3 bases for J; bases not matched to a gene: 2. Germline lookup yields CDR1 SGHKS and CDR2 YYEKEE (reference sequence). CDR3 DNA: TGTGCCAGCAGCTTCGGACTAGCGGACTACGAGCAGTACTTC. This encodes CASSFGLADYEQYF.

This clonotype has at least ten counts. The chain joins TRBV28 to TRBJ1-2, with a tentative D call TRBD1 (6 bases). V dropped 1 base and J dropped 4 bases, with 10 bases sitting between them. Germline V gene sequence: CDR1 MDHEN, CDR2 SYDVKM. The CDR3 loop spans 14 amino acids. The CDR3 nucleotides are TGTGCCAGCAGTTTATCGGCGGGGGCCTATGGCTACACCTTC. It is translated as CASSLSAGAYGYTF.

This clonotype was seen ten or more times. V gene TRBV12-3 or TRBV12-4 combines with J gene TRBJ2-5; D is uncertain. Trimming shortened V by 0 bases and J by 9 bases, and 5 bases separated the two germline ends. This CDR3 has 11 residues. Here the CDR3 reads CASSLARAQYF. Written as DNA, the CDR3 is TGTGCCAGCAGTTTAGCTCGCGCCCAGTACTTC.

This clonotype was seen ten or more times. This rearrangement joins TRBV18 to TRBJ2-1; D is uncertain. Trimming stripped 0 bases from V and 0 bases from J, with 12 bases between. There are 17 residues in the CDR3. CDR1 KGHSH and CDR2 LQKENI come from the germline V gene. The CDR3 DNA reads TGTGCCAGCTCACCACCCCGCGGCAGGAGCTCCTACAATGAGCAGTTCTTC. Protein sequence: CASSPPRGRSSYNEQFF. Filled out from reference TRBV18 and TRBJ2-1, the complete variable domain reads NAGVMQNPRHLVRRRGQEARLRCSPMKGHSHVYWYRQLPEEGLKFMVYLQKENIIDESGMPKERFSAEFPKEGPSILRIQQVVRGDSAAYFCASSPPRGRSSYNEQFFGPGTRLTVL.